This passage covers 10 T cell receptor beta chains from one sample sequenced in a study of blood T cell repertoires in COVID-19 (dated by TCRdb to about 2020). Preparation of the library involved the immunoSEQ multiplex PCR assay. The table comes from immuneACCESS by way of TCRdb, which keeps in-frame sequences with V and J called. Part of the clones is missing from these tables; in studies checked, under half for an unresolved V gene and the rest for unknown reasons. The sample has around 240,000 clones on record, around 90% of them singletons. Clones ranked in the top ten supply 0.95% to 1.5% of the sample. Sequencing was performed on PBMCs or T cells enriched from blood (not recorded which). The source of these receptors is a human donor in a cohort exposed to, infected with or recovered from COVID-19 (not recorded which). The donor label of this sample is uncertain.

This clone turned up a few times. V usage is TRBV7-3 and J usage is TRBJ2-3; maybe TRBD1 (5 bases). With 0 bases removed from V and 2 bases from J, the gap between germline ends came to 9 bases. Germline V gene data show CDR1 as SGHTA and CDR2 as FQGTGA. The CDR3 has 15 amino acids. The CDR3 DNA is TGTGCCAGCAGCTTAACTACTGGGGCCACAGATACGCAGTATTTT. It codes for CASSLTTGATDTQYF.

J is TRBJ1-3 and V is TRBV24-1; TRBD1 agrees at 10 bases. The CDR3 runs 18 residues. V shed 12 bases and J 0 bases; nucleotides not matched to a gene: 16. The germline V gene encodes CDR1 KGHDR and CDR2 SFDVKD. The CDR3 coding sequence is TGTGCCCTTAGGGGTATTCGACAGGGGGCAAACTCTGGAAACACCATATATTTT. Translation: CALRGIRQGANSGNTIYF.

V is TRBV23-1 and J is TRBJ1-5; weak D call: TRBD1 (6 bases). TRBV23-1 is recorded as an ORF, its role being uncertain. The CDR3 length is 16 residues. Trimming took 2 bases from V and 0 from J, leaving 11 bases between them. The CDR3, as DNA: TGCGCCAGCAGTCAAGACAGGATGGATAGCAATCAGCCCCAGCATTTT. This gives the protein CASSQDRMDSNQPQHF.

V gene TRBV30 combines with J gene TRBJ1-2; TRBD1 agrees at 7 bases. Per the germline V gene, CDR1 is GTSNPN and CDR2 is SVGIG (reference sequence). J lost 8 bases, V lost 6 bases, and 12 bases had no gene match. This CDR3 has 13 residues. CDR3 loop: CACSPDRRKGYTF. CDR3 in DNA: TGTGCCTGTTCCCCGGACAGGCGGAAAGGCTACACCTTC. The full variable domain, with the rest looked up from reference TRBV30 and TRBJ1-2, is SQTIHQWPATLVQPVGSPLSLECTVEGTSNPNLYWYRQAAGRGLQLLFYSVGIGQISSEVPQNLSASRPQDRQFILSSKKLLLSDSGFYLCACSPDRRKGYTFGSGTRLTVV.

This clone was observed once. This chain uses TRBV6-6 with TRBJ2-3; 9 bases match TRBD2. CDR3 length: 19 residues. V was pared by 5 bases and J by 0 bases, with 15 bases of the junction left unmatched. Germline values: CDR1 MNHNY, CDR2 SVGAGI (reference sequence). The CDR3 DNA reads as TGTGCCAGCAGTCGATACCTTCCTAGCGGGGTAACTAGCACAGATACGCAGTATTTT. This gives the protein CASSRYLPSGVTSTDTQYF.

The chain couples TRBV5-1 to TRBJ2-7; 7 bases match TRBD1. V was clipped by 3 bases and J by 2 bases; unmatched bases: 5. The CDR3 totals 14 residues. CDR1 is SGHRS, CDR2 YFSETQ, per germline. The chain's CDR3 is CASSWGTDTYEQYF. CDR3 nucleotides: TGCGCCAGCAGCTGGGGGACAGATACCTACGAGCAGTACTTC. Complete variable domain (other parts from reference TRBV5-1 and TRBJ2-7): KAGVTQTPRYLIKTRGQQVTLSCSPISGHRSVSWYQQTPGQGLQFLFEYFSETQRNKGNFPGRFSGRQFSNSRSEMNVSTLELGDSALYLCASSWGTDTYEQYFGPGTRLTVT.

The chain recombines TRBV28 with TRBJ2-3; 7 bases are a match to TRBD2. Trimming took 5 bases from V and 8 from J; bases not matched to a gene: 4. From germline, CDR1 is MDHEN and CDR2 SYDVKM. This CDR3 region has 12 residues. CDR3 in DNA: TGTGCCAGCAGTATACTAGCGCGTACGCAGTATTTT. It translates to CASSILARTQYF.

This CDR3 is CAISEGELAGDHTDTQYF. In nucleotides, the CDR3 is TGTGCCATCAGTGAAGGGGAATTAGCGGGGGACCACACAGATACGCAGTATTTT. The V gene is TRBV10-3, the J gene TRBJ2-3, with 9 bases identical to TRBD2. This CDR3 spans 18 amino acids. CDR1 ENHRY and CDR2 SYGVKD come from the germline V gene. The V gene end was trimmed by 3 bases and the J gene end by 2 bases; junction bases not matched to a gene: 12.

The chain joins TRBV4-1 to TRBJ2-3, with TRBD2 matching 12 bases. CDR1 is MGHRA and CDR2 is YSYEKL in the germline V gene. Unmatched junction bases numbered 7, after V lost 2 bases and J lost 10 bases. This CDR3 has 15 amino acids. CDR3 sequence: CASSQQTSGGAAQYF. For the CDR3, the DNA is TGCGCCAGCAGCCAACAGACTAGCGGGGGTGCGGCGCAGTATTTT.

The chain combines TRBV5-4 with TRBJ1-2; D unresolved. In germline, CDR1 is SGHNT, CDR2 YYREEE (reference sequence). V shed 2 bases and J shed 2 bases, with 7 bases lying between them. This CDR3 contains 13 residues. CDR3 bases: TGTGCCAGCAGCTTATCAGTAAACTATGGCTACACCTTC. As protein: CASSLSVNYGYTF.